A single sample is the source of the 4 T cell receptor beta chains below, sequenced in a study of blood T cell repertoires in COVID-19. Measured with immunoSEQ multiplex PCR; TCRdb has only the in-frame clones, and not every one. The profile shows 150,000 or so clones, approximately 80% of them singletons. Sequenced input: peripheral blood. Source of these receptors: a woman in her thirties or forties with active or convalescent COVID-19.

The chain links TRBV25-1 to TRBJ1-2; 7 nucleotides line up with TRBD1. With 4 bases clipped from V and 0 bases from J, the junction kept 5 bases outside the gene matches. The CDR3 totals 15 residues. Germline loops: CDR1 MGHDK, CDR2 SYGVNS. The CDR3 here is CASSAPGQPNYGYTF. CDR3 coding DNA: TGTGCCAGCAGTGCGCCGGGACAGCCTAACTATGGCTACACCTTC.

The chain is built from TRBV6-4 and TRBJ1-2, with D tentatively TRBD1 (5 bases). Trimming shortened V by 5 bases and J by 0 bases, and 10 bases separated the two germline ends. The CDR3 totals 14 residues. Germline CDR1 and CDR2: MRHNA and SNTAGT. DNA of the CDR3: TGTGCCAGCAGTAGGGAGGGGACTAACTATGGCTACACCTTC. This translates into CASSREGTNYGYTF.

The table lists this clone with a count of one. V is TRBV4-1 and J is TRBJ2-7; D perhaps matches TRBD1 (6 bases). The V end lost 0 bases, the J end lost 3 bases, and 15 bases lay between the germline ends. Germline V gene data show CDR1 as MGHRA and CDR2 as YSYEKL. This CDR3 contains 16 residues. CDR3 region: CASSQERQGLGYEQYF. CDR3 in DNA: TGCGCCAGCAGCCAAGAGAGGCAGGGGTTAGGCTACGAGCAGTACTTC.

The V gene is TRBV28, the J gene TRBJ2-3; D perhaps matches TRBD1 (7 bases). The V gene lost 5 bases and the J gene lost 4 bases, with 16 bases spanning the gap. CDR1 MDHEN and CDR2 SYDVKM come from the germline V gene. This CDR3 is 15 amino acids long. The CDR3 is CASSHTGDSADTQYF. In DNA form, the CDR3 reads TGTGCCAGCAGTCACACAGGGGACTCGGCAGATACGCAGTATTTT. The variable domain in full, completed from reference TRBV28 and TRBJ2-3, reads DVKVTQSSRYLVKRTGEKVFLECVQDMDHENMFWYRQDPGLGLRLIYFSYDVKMKEKGDIPEGYSVSREKKERFSLILESASTNQTSMYLCASSHTGDSADTQYFGPGTRLTVL.